This T cell receptor beta chain was obtained from a study of blood T cell repertoires in COVID-19. Overall study context: Both acute and convalescent COVID-19 samples were obtained from the United States, Italy and Spain. PBMCs, B-cell-depleted T cells, or T cells provided the cDNA or gDNA that made up the material.

The germline gives CDR1 SGHRS, CDR2 YFSETQ. The V end was cut by 0 bases, the J end by 1 base, with 14 bases between. The length of the CDR3 is 17 residues. In the original processing: Nucleated cell counts were estimated from reference gene primer amplification. Profiling relied on immunoSEQ multiplex PCR, and the TCRdb table lists in-frame clones only, not all of them. Clonal size and the V and J genes are those of that table, whereas D and trimming came from the DNA. The top ten clones hold approximately 6.6% of a sample with 120,000 or so clones, 85% of them seen once. The chain joins TRBV5-1 to TRBJ2-1; TRBD2 is a possible D gene (6 bases). The specimen sequenced was peripheral blood. This sequence was found in a man at least 80 years old with active or convalescent COVID-19. CDR3 coding DNA: TGCGCCAGCAGCTTGGGCCCTCTCGGGACTTCCTACAATGAGCAGTTCTTC. This sequence encodes CASSLGPLGTSYNEQFF.